A single sample is the source of the 11 T cell receptor beta chains below, sequenced in a study of blood T cell repertoires in COVID-19. The repertoire was sequenced with immunoSEQ multiplex PCR; TCRdb's copy has only in-frame clones and lacks some. The sample has approximately 92,000 clones; roughly 87% are singletons. The sequenced material came from peripheral blood. The receptors derive from a man older than 75 with acute or convalescent COVID-19.

V gene TRBV6-5 combines with J gene TRBJ2-7, with 12 bases lining up with TRBD1. Germline trimming cut 8 bases from V and 6 bases from J; bases unmatched to any gene: 5. CDR1 MNHEY and CDR2 SVGAGI come from the germline V gene. The CDR3 is made up of 13 amino acids. CDR3 coding DNA: TGTGCCAGCGGGGACAGGGGGCGCTCCGAGCAGTACTTC. Translating it yields CASGDRGRSEQYF.

The chain joins TRBV28 to TRBJ1-5; unclear D gene. The CDR3 has 18 residues. Trimming took 5 bases from V and 0 from J, leaving 20 bases between them. Germline values: CDR1 MDHEN, CDR2 SYDVKM. This CDR3 reads CASSIRSFGIHSNQPQHF. The CDR3 DNA sequence: TGTGCCAGCAGTATCCGATCATTCGGGATTCATAGCAATCAGCCCCAGCATTTT.

The chain links TRBV18 to TRBJ1-1; D is uncertain. Germline CDR1 is KGHSH and CDR2 is LQKENI. V lost 3 bases and J 3 bases, leaving 11 bases between the germline ends. The CDR3 runs to 14 residues. CDR3: CASSPVIVDTEAFF. The CDR3 DNA is TGTGCCAGCTCACCTGTAATTGTCGACACTGAAGCTTTCTTT.

The V and J genes are TRBV6-2 or TRBV6-3 and TRBJ1-4; 9 bases are a match to TRBD1. This CDR3 comprises 14 residues. Per the germline V gene, CDR1 is MNHEY and CDR2 is SVGEGT. The trim removed 5 bases at V and 9 bases at J, leaving 7 bases unmatched. CDR3 nucleotide sequence: TGTGCCAGCAGTAGCCGGGACAGGGTGCAAAAACTGTTTTTT. This sequence encodes CASSSRDRVQKLFF.

The gene calls are TRBV6-2 or TRBV6-3 and TRBJ1-5; TRBD1 matches 7 bases. The germline V gene encodes CDR1 MNHEY and CDR2 SVGEGT. Germline trimming cut 2 bases from V and 2 bases from J; bases unmatched to any gene: 6. This CDR3 is built from 16 residues. The DNA of the CDR3 is TGTGCCAGCAGTTACCCGGGACAGTTAGGCAATCAGCCCCAGCATTTT. As protein: CASSYPGQLGNQPQHF.

The V and J genes are TRBV30 and TRBJ1-2; weak D call: TRBD1 (5 bases). The CDR3 is made up of 13 amino acids. The germline gives CDR1 GTSNPN, CDR2 SVGIG (reference sequence). The V and J ends lost 6 bases and 0 bases respectively, with 11 bases between them. The CDR3 nucleotides are TGTGCCTGTACGGGGGGGGCTAACTATGGCTACACCTTC. This gives the protein CACTGGANYGYTF. The full variable domain, rest sourced from reference TRBV30 and TRBJ1-2, is SQTIHQWPATLVQPVGSPLSLECTVEGTSNPNLYWYRQAAGRGLQLLFYSVGIGQISSEVPQNLSASRPQDRQFILSSKKLLLSDSGFYLCACTGGANYGYTFGSGTRLTVV.

The V call is TRBV6-6, the J call TRBJ2-3, with 7 positions matching TRBD2. Germline trimming cut 11 bases from V and 0 bases from J; bases unmatched to any gene: 11. Per germline, CDR1 MNHNY and CDR2 SVGAGI (reference sequence). The CDR3 totals 15 residues. CDR3 region: CACLHGGKSTDTQYF. CDR3 coding DNA: TGTGCCTGCCTACACGGGGGGAAAAGCACAGATACGCAGTATTTT.

V usage is TRBV10-2 and J usage is TRBJ2-7, with TRBD2 identical over 8 bases. CDR1 and CDR2 from the germline V gene are WSHSY and SAAADI. This CDR3 has 14 residues. Unmatched junction bases numbered 7, after V lost 2 bases and J lost 7 bases. This chain's CDR3 is CASSESGSLYEQYF. The CDR3 region has the DNA TGCGCCAGCAGTGAGAGCGGGAGTCTGTATGAGCAGTACTTC.

CDR3 nucleotide sequence: TGTGCCAGCAGCCCGGGGACTAGCGGGCCCCTGAGGCAGTACTTC. Protein sequence: CASSPGTSGPLRQYF. This chain uses TRBV14 with TRBJ2-7; 12 bases fit TRBD2. There are 15 residues in the CDR3. Germline values: CDR1 SGHDN, CDR2 FVKESK. Trimming removed 4 bases from V and 9 bases from J; junction bases left unmatched: 10.

This clone came up once. The chain employs TRBV18 and TRBJ2-1; maybe TRBD2 (5 bases). Germline values: CDR1 KGHSH, CDR2 LQKENI. V lost 4 bases, J lost 4 bases, and 17 bases lay in between. CDR3 size: 16 residues. In DNA form, the CDR3 reads TGTGCCAGCTCACTCGGGCCCGCAGCGGCTTACAATGAGCAGTTCTTC. Translation: CASSLGPAAAYNEQFF.

The chain joins TRBV18 to TRBJ2-2; D uncertain. The CDR3 is 14 residues long. From germline, CDR1 is KGHSH and CDR2 LQKENI. With 2 bases removed from V and 2 bases from J, the gap between germline ends came to 6 bases. The CDR3 sequence is CASSPSPNTGELFF. The CDR3 DNA follows: TGTGCCAGCTCACCAAGCCCTAACACCGGGGAGCTGTTTTTT.